The 10 T cell receptor beta chains below all came from one sample that was sequenced in a study of blood T cell repertoires in COVID-19. Sequencing was performed with immunoSEQ multiplex PCR; in TCRdb, only in-frame clones are kept and a portion is missing. The profile covers tens of thousands of clones, with about 95% appearing a single time and around 4.7% taken by the ten largest. Sequences were obtained from peripheral blood. Source of these receptors: a human donor with active COVID-19. The donor label of this sample is uncertain.

The V call is TRBV24-1, the J call TRBJ2-2, with TRBD2 matching over 8 bases. Germline V gene sequence: CDR1 KGHDR, CDR2 SFDVKD. V lost 9 bases to trimming and J lost 3 bases; unmatched junction nucleotides: 11. The CDR3 has 16 amino acids. The CDR3 nucleotides are TGTGCCACCGCGCTAGCGGGCTCCCCACACACCGGGGAGCTGTTTTTT. Amino acids: CATALAGSPHTGELFF.

CDR3 coding DNA: TGTGCCAGCAGGACTAGCGGAAGTGGCGCGCTGTTTTTT. Its protein is CASRTSGSGALFF. V gene TRBV6-5 combines with J gene TRBJ2-2; TRBD2 matches at 9 bases. The CDR3 is made up of 13 amino acids. V lost 6 bases and J lost 13; bases outside the gene matches: 9. Germline assignment: CDR1 MNHEY and CDR2 SVGAGI.

The CDR3 is CASSQQTGGTNEKLFF. In nucleotides, the CDR3 is TGTGCCAGCAGCCAACAGACAGGGGGAACTAATGAAAAACTGTTTTTT. The chain links TRBV4-2 to TRBJ1-4; 9 bases are shared with TRBD1. The germline CDR1 and CDR2 sequences are LGHNA and YNFKEQ. There are 16 residues in the CDR3. The J segment lost 1 base and the V segment lost 2 bases, leaving 2 bases of the junction unmatched.

As DNA, the CDR3 is TGTGCCAGCAGACCCCCACAGGCACTTAACACAGATACGCAGTATTTT. It is translated as CASRPPQALNTDTQYF. The chain couples TRBV28 to TRBJ2-3; tentatively, D is TRBD1 (5 bases). Germline CDR1 MDHEN, CDR2 SYDVKM. The CDR3 length is 16 residues. Trimming left V 6 bases short and J 2 bases short, with 18 bases between.

The chain combines TRBV5-1 with TRBJ2-3, with 9 bases matching TRBD2. V lost 3 bases to trimming and J lost 6 bases; unmatched junction nucleotides: 14. Looked up from germline, CDR1 is SGHRS and CDR2 is YFSETQ. CDR3 length: 17 residues. CDR3 bases: TGCGCCAGCAGCTCCCAGGGTAGCGGGAGAAACGCGGATACGCAGTATTTT. It codes for CASSSQGSGRNADTQYF. Drawing the rest from reference TRBV5-1 and TRBJ2-3, the complete variable domain is KAGVTQTPRYLIKTRGQQVTLSCSPISGHRSVSWYQQTPGQGLQFLFEYFSETQRNKGNFPGRFSGRQFSNSRSEMNVSTLELGDSALYLCASSSQGSGRNADTQYFGPGTRLTVL.

The chain joins TRBV2 to TRBJ2-7; possibly TRBD1 for D (6 bases). Trimming took 4 bases from V and 3 from J, leaving 13 bases between them. In germline, CDR1 is SNHLY, CDR2 FYNNEI. CDR3 length: 14 residues. CDR3 nucleotide sequence: TGTGCCAGCAGTGGGTACAGGGCCAGCTACGAGCAGTACTTC. This codes for CASSGYRASYEQYF.

The chain carries TRBV19 and TRBJ2-2; a weak D match, TRBD1 (6 bases). This CDR3 is built from 16 residues. Germline V gene lookup returns CDR1 LNHDA and CDR2 SQIVND (reference sequence). V was clipped by 1 base and J by 1 base, with 10 bases between them. CDR3 sequence: CASSIASGVNTGELFF. CDR3 coding DNA: TGTGCCAGTAGTATAGCGTCAGGGGTGAACACCGGGGAGCTGTTTTTT.

Here the CDR3 DNA reads TGTGCCACCAAGTTACAGGCGCTTCAAGAGACCCAGTACTTC. Residues: CATKLQALQETQYF. V is TRBV19 and J is TRBJ2-5; possible D gene TRBD1, 5 bases. The germline V gene has CDR1 LNHDA and CDR2 SQIVND (reference sequence). V was trimmed by 10 bases and J by 2 bases, leaving 17 bases between them. This CDR3 has 14 amino acids.

The V gene is TRBV20-1, the J gene TRBJ2-3; no reliable D call. This CDR3 region has 11 residues. From germline, CDR1 is DFQATT and CDR2 SNEGSKA (reference sequence). V lost 6 bases to trimming and J lost 5 bases, with 9 bases between them. The CDR3 loop reads CSAEPRDTQYF. The CDR3 coding sequence is TGCAGTGCCGAGCCGAGAGATACGCAGTATTTT.

This sequence joins TRBV10-1 and TRBJ2-7; 7 bases match TRBD1. Unmatched junction bases numbered 5, after V lost 6 bases and J lost 0 bases. The germline V gene encodes CDR1 WNHNN and CDR2 SYGVQD (reference sequence). There are 14 residues in the CDR3. CDR3 coding DNA: TGCGCCAGCAGCTCACAGGGGATCTCCTACGAGCAGTACTTC. Its translation: CASSSQGISYEQYF.